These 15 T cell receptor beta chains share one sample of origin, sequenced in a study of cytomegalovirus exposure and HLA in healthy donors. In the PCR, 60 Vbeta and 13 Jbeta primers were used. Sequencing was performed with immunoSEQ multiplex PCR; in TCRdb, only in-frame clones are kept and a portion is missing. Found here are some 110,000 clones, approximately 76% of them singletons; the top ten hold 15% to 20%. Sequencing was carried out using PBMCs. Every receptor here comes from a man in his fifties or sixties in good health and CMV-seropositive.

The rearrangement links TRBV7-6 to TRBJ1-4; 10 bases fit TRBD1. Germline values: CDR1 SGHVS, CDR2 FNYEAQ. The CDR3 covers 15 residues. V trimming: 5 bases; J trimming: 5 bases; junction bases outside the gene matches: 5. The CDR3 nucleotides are TGTGCCAGCAGCGACCGGACAGGGGGGAATGAAAAACTGTTTTTT. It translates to CASSDRTGGNEKLFF.

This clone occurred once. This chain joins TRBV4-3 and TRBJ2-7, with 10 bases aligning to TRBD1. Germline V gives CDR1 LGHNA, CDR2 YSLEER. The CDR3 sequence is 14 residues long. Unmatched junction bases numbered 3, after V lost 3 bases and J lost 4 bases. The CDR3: CASSQTGGEYEQYF. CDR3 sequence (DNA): TGCGCCAGCAGCCAGACAGGGGGCGAGTACGAGCAGTACTTC.

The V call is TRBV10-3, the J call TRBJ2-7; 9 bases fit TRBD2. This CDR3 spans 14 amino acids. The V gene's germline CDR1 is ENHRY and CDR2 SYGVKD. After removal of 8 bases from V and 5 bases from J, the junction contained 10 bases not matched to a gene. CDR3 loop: CAIGPSGVPHEQYF. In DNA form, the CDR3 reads TGTGCCATCGGGCCTAGCGGGGTGCCCCACGAGCAGTACTTC.

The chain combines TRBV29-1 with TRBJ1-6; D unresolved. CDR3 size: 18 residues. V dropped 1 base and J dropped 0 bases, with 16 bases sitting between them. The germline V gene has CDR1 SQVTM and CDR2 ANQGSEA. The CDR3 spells CSVEGPGTTSSYNSPLHF. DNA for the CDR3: TGCAGCGTTGAAGGGCCGGGTACCACGAGCTCCTATAATTCACCCCTCCACTTT.

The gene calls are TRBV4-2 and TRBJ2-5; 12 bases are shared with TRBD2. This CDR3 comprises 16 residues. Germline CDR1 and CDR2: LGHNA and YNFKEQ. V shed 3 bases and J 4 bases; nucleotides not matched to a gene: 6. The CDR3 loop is CASSHASGREGETQYF. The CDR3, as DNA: TGTGCCAGCAGCCACGCTAGCGGGAGGGAGGGAGAGACCCAGTACTTC.

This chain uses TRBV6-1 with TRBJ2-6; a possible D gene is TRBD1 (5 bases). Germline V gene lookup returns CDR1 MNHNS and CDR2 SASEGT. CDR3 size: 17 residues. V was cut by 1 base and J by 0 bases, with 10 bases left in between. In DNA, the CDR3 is TGTGCCAGCAGTGAAGAGACAGTTATCTCTGGGGCCAACGTCCTGACTTTC. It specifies CASSEETVISGANVLTF.

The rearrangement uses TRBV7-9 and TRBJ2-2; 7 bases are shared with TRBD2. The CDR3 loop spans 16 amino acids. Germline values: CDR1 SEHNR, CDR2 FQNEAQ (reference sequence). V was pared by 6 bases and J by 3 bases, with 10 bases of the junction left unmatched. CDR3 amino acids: CASRAYLTSDTGELFF. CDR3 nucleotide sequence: TGTGCCAGCAGAGCTTACCTTACTAGCGACACCGGGGAGCTGTTTTTT.

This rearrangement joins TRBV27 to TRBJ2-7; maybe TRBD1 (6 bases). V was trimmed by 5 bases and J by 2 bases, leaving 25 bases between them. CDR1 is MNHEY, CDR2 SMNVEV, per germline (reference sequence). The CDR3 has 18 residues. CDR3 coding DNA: TGTGCCAGCAGTCCGCGGAGGCTGAGGGGGACCAGCCCCTACGAGCAGTACTTC. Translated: CASSPRRLRGTSPYEQYF.

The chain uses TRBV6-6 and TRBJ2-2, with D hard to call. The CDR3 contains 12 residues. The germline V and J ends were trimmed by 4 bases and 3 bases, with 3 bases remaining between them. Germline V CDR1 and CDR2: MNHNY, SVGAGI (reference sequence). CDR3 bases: TGTGCCAGCAGTTCCTACACCGGGGAGCTGTTTTTT. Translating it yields CASSSYTGELFF.

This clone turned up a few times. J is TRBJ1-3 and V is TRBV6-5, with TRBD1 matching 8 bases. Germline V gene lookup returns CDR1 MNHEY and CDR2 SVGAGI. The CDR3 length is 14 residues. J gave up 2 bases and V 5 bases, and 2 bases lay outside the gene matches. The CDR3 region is CASSPQGAGNTIYF. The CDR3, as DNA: TGTGCCAGCAGTCCACAGGGGGCTGGAAACACCATATATTTT.

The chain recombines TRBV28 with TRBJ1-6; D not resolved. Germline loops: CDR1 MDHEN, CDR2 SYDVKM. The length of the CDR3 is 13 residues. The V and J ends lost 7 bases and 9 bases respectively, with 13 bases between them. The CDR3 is CASMTLVGSPLHF. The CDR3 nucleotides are TGTGCCAGCATGACCCTAGTGGGTTCACCCCTCCACTTT.

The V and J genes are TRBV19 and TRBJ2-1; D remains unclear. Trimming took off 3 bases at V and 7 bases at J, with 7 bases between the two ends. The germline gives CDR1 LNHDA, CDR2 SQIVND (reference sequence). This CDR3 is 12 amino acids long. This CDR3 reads CASSMKRNEQFF. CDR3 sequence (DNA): TGTGCCAGTAGTATGAAGAGGAATGAGCAGTTCTTC.

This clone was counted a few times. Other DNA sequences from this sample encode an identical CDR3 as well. CDR3 sequence (DNA): TGTGCCAGCAGTTTAAGGGGTCAGCCCCAGCATTTT. This gives the protein CASSLRGQPQHF. The chain recombines TRBV27 with TRBJ1-5; maybe TRBD1 (5 bases). CDR1 MNHEY and CDR2 SMNVEV come from the germline V gene (reference sequence). The germline V and J ends were trimmed by 2 bases and 6 bases, with 5 bases remaining between them. This CDR3 is built from 12 residues.

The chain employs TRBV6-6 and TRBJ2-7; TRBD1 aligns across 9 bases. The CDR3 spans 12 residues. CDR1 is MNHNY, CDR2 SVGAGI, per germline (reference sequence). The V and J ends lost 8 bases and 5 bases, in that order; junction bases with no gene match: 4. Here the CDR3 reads CASGQGYDEQYF. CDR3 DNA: TGTGCCAGCGGACAGGGGTACGACGAGCAGTACTTC.

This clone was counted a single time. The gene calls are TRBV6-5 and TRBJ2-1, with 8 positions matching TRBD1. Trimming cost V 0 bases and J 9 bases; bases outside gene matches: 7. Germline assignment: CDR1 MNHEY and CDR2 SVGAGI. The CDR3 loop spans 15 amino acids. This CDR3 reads CASSYSWQGAGEQFF. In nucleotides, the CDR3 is TGTGCCAGCAGTTACTCTTGGCAGGGGGCGGGTGAGCAGTTCTTC.